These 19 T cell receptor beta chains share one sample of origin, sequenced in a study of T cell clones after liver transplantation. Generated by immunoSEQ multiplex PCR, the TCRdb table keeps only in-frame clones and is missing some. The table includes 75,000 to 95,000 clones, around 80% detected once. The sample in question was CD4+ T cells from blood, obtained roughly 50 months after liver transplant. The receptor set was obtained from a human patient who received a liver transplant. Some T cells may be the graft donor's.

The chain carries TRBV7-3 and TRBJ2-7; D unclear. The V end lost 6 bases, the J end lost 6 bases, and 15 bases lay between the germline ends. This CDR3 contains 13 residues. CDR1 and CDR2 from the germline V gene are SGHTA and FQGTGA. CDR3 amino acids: CASRRLTTSEQYF. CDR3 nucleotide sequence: TGTGCCAGCAGGCGCCTGACGACCTCCGAGCAGTACTTC.

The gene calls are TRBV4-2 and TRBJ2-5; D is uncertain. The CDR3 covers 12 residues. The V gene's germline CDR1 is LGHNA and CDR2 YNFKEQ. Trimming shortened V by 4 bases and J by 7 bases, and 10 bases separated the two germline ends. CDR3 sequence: CASSPTSGTQYF. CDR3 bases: TGTGCCAGCAGCCCGACGTCGGGGACCCAGTACTTC.

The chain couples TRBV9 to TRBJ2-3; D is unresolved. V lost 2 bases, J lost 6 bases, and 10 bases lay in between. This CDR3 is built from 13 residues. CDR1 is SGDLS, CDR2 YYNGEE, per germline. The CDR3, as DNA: TGTGCCAGCAGCGTGGGGTTTGCGGATACGCAGTATTTT. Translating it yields CASSVGFADTQYF. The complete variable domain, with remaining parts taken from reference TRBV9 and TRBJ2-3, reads DSGVTQTPKHLITATGQRVTLRCSPRSGDLSVYWYQQSLDQGLQFLIQYYNGEERAKGNILERFSAQQFPDLHSELNLSSLELGDSALYFCASSVGFADTQYFGPGTRLTVL.

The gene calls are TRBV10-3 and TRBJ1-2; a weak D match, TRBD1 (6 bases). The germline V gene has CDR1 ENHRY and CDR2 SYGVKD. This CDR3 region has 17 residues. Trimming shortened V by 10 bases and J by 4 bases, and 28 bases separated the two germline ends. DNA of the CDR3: TGTGCCACCGGGGGGGCAGGGTCATTTGGTCAGAGCTATGGCTACACCTTC. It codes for CATGGAGSFGQSYGYTF.

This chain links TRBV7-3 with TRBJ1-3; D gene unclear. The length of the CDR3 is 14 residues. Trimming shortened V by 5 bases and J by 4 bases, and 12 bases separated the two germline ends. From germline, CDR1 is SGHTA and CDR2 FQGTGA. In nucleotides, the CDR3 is TGTGCCAGCAGCCCCGAGGGTGGAGGAAACACCATATATTTT. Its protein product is CASSPEGGGNTIYF.

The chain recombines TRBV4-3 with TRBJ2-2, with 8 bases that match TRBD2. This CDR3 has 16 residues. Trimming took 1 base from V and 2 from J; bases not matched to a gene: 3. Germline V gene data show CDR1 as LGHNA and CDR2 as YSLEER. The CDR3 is CASSQGLALNTGELFF. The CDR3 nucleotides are TGCGCCAGCAGCCAAGGACTAGCGTTAAACACCGGGGAGCTGTTTTTT.

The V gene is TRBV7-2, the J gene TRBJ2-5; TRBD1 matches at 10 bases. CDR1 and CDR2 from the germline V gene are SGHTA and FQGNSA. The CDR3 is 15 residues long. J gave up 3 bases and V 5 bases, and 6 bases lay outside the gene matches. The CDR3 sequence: CASSPRDRGEETQYF. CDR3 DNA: TGTGCCAGCAGCCCCAGGGACAGGGGAGAAGAGACCCAGTACTTC.

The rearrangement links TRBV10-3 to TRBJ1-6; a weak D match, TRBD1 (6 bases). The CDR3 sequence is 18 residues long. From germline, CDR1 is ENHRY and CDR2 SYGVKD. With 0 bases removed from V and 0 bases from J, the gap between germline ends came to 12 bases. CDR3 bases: TGTGCCATCAGTGAGTCATTGGACAGTAGCTCCTATAATTCACCCCTCCACTTT. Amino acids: CAISESLDSSSYNSPLHF.

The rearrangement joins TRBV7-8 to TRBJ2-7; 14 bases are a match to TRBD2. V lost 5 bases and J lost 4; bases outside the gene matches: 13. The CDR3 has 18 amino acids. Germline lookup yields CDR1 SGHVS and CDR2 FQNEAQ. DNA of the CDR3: TGTGCCAGCAGCCCAACCGGGACTAGCGGGAGTCTGAGGTACGAGCAGTACTTC. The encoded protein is CASSPTGTSGSLRYEQYF.

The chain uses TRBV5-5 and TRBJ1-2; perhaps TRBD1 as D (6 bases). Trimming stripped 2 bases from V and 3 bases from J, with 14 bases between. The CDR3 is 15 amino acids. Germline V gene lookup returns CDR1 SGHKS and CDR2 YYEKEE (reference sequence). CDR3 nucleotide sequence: TGTGCCAGCAGCTTAATGGACAGCCCCGACTATGGCTACACCTTC. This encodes CASSLMDSPDYGYTF.

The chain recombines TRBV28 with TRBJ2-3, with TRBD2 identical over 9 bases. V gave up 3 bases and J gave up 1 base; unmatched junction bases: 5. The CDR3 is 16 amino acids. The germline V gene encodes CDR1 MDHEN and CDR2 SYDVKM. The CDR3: CASSFPPSGGTDTQYF. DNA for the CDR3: TGTGCCAGCAGTTTCCCCCCTAGCGGGGGCACAGATACGCAGTATTTT.

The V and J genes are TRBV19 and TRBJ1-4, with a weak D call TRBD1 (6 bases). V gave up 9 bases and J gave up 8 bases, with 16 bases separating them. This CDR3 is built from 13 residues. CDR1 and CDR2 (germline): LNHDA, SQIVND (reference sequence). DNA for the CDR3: TGTGCCAGCCAGACAGGCCGGCGGGAAAAACTGTTTTTT. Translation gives CASQTGRREKLFF.

CDR3 in DNA: TGTGCCAGTAGTATCAGCGGGAGGGATGAGCAGTTCTTC. It translates to CASSISGRDEQFF. The chain combines TRBV19 with TRBJ2-1; 10 nucleotides line up with TRBD2. Looked up from germline, CDR1 is LNHDA and CDR2 is SQIVND (reference sequence). V lost 3 bases to trimming and J lost 8 bases; unmatched junction nucleotides: 1. The CDR3 extends over 13 amino acids.

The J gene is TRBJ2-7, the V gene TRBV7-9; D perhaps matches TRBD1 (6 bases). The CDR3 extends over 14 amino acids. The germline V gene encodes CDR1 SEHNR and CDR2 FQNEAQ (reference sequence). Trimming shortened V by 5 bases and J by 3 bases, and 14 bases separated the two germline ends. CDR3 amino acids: CASSMPTGLYEQYF. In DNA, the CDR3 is TGTGCCAGCAGCATGCCGACAGGACTCTACGAGCAGTACTTC. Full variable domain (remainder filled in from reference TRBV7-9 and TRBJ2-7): DTGVSQNPRHKITKRGQNVTFRCDPISEHNRLYWYRQTLGQGPEFLTYFQNEAQLEKSRLLSDRFSAERPKGSFSTLEIQRTEQGDSAMYLCASSMPTGLYEQYFGPGTRLTVT.

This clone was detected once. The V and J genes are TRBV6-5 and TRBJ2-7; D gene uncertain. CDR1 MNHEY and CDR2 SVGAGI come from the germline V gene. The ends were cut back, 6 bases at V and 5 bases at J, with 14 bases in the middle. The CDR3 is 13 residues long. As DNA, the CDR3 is TGTGCCAGCAGGCCCACCTGGAGTCACGAGCAGTACTTC. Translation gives CASRPTWSHEQYF.

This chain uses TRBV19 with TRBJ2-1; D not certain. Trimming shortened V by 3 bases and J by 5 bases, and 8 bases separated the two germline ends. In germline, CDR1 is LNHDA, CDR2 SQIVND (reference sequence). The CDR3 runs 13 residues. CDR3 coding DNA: TGTGCCAGTAGTATGGCTGGGAACAATGAGCAGTTCTTC. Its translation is CASSMAGNNEQFF.

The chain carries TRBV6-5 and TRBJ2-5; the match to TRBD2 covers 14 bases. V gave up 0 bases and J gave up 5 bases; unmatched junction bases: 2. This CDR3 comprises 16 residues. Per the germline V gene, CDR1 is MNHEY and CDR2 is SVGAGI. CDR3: CASSYSGTSGSETQYF. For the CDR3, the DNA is TGTGCCAGCAGTTACTCGGGGACTAGCGGGAGCGAGACCCAGTACTTC.

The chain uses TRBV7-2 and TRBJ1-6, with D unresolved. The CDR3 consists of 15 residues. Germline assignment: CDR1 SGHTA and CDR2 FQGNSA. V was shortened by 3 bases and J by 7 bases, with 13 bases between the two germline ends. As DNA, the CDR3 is TGTGCCAGCAGCTTCAGACCCAAGGCCAATTCACCCCTCCACTTT. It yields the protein CASSFRPKANSPLHF.

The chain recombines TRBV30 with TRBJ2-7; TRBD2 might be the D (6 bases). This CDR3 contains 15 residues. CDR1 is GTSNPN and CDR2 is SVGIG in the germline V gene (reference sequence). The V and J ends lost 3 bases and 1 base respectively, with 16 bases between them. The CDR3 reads CAWRDPGLSSYEQYF. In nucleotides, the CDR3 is TGTGCCTGGAGAGATCCGGGACTCTCTTCCTACGAGCAGTACTTC. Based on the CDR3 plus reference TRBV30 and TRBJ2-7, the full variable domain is SQTIHQWPATLVQPVGSPLSLECTVEGTSNPNLYWYRQAAGRGLQLLFYSVGIGQISSEVPQNLSASRPQDRQFILSSKKLLLSDSGFYLCAWRDPGLSSYEQYFGPGTRLTVT.